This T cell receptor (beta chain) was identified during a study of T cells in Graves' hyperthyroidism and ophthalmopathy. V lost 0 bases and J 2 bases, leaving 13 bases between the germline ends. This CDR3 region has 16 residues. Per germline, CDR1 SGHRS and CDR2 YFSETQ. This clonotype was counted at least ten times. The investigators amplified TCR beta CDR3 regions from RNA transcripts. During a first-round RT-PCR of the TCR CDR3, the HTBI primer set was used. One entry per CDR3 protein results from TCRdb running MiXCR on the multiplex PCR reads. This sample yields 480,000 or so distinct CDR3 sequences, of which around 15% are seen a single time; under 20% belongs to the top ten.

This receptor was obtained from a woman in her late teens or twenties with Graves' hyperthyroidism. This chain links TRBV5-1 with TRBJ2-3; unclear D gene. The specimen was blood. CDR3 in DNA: TGCGCCAGCAGCTTGGCGGCAGGTTCCCCCACAGATACGCAGTATTTT. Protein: CASSLAAGSPTDTQYF.